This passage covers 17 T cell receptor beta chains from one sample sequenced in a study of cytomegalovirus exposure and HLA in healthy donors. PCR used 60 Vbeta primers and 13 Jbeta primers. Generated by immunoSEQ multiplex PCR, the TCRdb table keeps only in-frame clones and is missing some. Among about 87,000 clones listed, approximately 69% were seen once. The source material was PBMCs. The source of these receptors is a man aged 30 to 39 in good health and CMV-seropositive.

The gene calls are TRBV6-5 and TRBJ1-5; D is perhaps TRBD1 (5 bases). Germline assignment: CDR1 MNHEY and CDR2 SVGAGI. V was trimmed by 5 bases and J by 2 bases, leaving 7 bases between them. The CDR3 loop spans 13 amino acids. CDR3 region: CASSDSGNQPQHF. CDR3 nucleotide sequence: TGTGCCAGCAGTGACAGCGGCAATCAGCCCCAGCATTTT.

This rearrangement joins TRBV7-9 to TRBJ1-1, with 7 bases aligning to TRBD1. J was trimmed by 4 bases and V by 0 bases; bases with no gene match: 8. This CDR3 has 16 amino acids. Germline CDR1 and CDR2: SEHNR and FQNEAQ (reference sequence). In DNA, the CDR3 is TGTGCCAGCAGCTTAGCAGGGGGCGGCTGGGGCACTGAAGCTTTCTTT. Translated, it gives CASSLAGGGWGTEAFF.

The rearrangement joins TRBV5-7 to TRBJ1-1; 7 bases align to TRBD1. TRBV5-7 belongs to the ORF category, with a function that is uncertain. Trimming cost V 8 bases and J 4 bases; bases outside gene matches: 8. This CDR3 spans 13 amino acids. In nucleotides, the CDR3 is TGTGCCAGGAGACGACAGGGAGGCACTGAAGCTTTCTTT. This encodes CARRRQGGTEAFF.

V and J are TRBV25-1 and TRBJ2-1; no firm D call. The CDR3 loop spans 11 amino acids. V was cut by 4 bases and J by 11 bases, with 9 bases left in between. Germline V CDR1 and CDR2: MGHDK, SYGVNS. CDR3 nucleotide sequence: TGTGCCAGCAGTGGTGGTACTAAGCAGTTCTTC. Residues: CASSGGTKQFF.

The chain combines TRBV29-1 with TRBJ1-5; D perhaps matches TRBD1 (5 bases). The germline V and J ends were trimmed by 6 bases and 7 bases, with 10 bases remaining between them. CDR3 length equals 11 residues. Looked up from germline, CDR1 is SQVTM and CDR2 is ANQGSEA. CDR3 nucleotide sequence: TGCAGCGTGGGGGAGGGACAGCCCCAGCATTTT. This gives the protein CSVGEGQPQHF. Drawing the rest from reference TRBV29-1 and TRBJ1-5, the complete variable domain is SAVISQKPSRDICQRGTSLTIQCQVDSQVTMMFWYRQQPGQSLTLIATANQGSEATYESGFVIDKFPISRPNLTFSTLTVSNMSPEDSSIYLCSVGEGQPQHFGDGTRLSIL.

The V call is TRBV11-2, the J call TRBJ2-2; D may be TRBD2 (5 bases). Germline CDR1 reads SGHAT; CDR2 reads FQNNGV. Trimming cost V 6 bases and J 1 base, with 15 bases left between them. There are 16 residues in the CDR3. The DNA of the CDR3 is TGTGCCAGCAGGCCTATGTTCGGGGAGAACACCGGGGAGCTGTTTTTT. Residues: CASRPMFGENTGELFF.

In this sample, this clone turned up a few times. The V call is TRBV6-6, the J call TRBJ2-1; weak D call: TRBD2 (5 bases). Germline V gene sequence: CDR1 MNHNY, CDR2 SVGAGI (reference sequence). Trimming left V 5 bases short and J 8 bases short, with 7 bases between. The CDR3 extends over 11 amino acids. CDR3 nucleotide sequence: TGTGCCAGCAGTGTGGGAGATGAGCAGTTCTTC. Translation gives CASSVGDEQFF.

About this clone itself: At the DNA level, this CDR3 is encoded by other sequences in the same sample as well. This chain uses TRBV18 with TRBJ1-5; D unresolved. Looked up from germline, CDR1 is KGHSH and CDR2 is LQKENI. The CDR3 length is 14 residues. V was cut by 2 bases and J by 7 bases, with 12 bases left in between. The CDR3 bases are TGTGCCAGCTCACCAGGAGCGGGGAACCAGCCCCAGCATTTT. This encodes CASSPGAGNQPQHF.

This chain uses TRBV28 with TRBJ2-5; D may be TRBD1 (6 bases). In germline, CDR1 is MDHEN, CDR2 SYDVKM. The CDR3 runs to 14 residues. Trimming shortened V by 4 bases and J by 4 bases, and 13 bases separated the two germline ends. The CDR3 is CASSSPRGGETQYF. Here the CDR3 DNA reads TGTGCCAGCAGTTCCCCGCGAGGGGGAGAGACCCAGTACTTC.

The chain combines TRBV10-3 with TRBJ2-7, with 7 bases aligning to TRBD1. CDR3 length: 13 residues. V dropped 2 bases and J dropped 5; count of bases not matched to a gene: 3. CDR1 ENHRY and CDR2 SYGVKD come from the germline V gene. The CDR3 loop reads CAISEVTGDEQYF. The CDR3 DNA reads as TGTGCCATCAGTGAGGTTACAGGGGACGAGCAGTACTTC.

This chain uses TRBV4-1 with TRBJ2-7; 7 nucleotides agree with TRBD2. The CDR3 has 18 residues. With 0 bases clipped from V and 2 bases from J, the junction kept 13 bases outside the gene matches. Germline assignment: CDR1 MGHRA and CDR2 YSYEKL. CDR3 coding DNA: TGCGCCAGCAGCCAAGATAGGGCGGGAGTCGCAAGTACCTACGAGCAGTACTTC. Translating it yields CASSQDRAGVASTYEQYF.

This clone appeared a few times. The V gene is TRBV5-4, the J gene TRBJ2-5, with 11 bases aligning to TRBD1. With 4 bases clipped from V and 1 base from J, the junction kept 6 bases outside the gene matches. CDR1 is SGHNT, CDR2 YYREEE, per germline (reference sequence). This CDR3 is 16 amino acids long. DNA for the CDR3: TGTGCCAGCAGCCTACCTGGGACAGGGGGCCAAGAGACCCAGTACTTC. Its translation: CASSLPGTGGQETQYF.

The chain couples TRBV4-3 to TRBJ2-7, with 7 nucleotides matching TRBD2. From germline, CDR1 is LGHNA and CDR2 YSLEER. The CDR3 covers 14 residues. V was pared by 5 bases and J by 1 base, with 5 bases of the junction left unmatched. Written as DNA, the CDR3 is TGCGCCAGCAGCTTCGGCGGGGGATCCTACGAGCAGTACTTC. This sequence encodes CASSFGGGSYEQYF.

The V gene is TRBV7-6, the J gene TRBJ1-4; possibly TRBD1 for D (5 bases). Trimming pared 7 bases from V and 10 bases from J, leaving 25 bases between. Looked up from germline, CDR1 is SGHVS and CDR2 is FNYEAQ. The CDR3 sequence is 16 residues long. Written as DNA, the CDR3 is TGTGCCAGCAACAAAGTTTCCGACGGGGGAAGGGGAAAACTGTTTTTT. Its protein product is CASNKVSDGGRGKLFF.

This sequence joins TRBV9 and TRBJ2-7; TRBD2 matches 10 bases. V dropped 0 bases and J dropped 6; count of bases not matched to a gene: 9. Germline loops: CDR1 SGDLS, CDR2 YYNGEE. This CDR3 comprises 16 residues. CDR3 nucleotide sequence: TGTGCCAGCAGCGTAGGGCTAGCGGGAGAAGAGGGCGAGCAGTACTTC. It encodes CASSVGLAGEEGEQYF.

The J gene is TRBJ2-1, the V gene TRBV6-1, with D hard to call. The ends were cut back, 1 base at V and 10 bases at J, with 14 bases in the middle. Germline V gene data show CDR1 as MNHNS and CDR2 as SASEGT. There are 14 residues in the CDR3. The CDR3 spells CASSEDGLQEEQFF. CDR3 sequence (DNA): TGTGCCAGCAGTGAAGATGGGCTGCAAGAGGAGCAGTTCTTC.

This CDR3 is CATSRGTSGYEQYF. CDR3 in DNA: TGTGCCACCAGCAGGGGGACTAGCGGCTACGAGCAGTACTTC. The genes are TRBV15 and TRBJ2-7; 11 bases are a match to TRBD2. Germline-derived CDR1 and CDR2 are LNHNV and YYDKDF (reference sequence). V shed 3 bases, J shed 3 bases, and the junction held 1 base outside the gene matches. CDR3 length: 14 amino acids.